The 15 T cell receptor beta chains below were found in one sample sequenced in a study of blood T cell repertoires in COVID-19. Clones were read by immunoSEQ multiplex PCR, and TCRdb kept only the in-frame ones, dropping some. The sample lists some 90,000 clones, around 88% occurring once. Input material: peripheral blood. The receptors were sampled from a woman aged 55 to 70 with COVID-19, enrolled during active disease.

This chain links TRBV5-1 with TRBJ1-6, with a weak D call TRBD1 (6 bases). This CDR3 contains 14 residues. V lost 4 bases and J 8 bases, leaving 13 bases between the germline ends. Germline CDR1 and CDR2: SGHRS and YFSETQ. The CDR3 loop reads CASSATGLYSPLHF. DNA of the CDR3: TGCGCCAGCAGCGCAACAGGGTTATATTCACCCCTCCACTTT.

The chain employs TRBV5-5 and TRBJ1-2; perhaps TRBD1 as D (5 bases). The CDR3 is 16 residues long. In germline, CDR1 is SGHKS, CDR2 YYEKEE (reference sequence). V lost 0 bases and J lost 0, with 12 bases in between. The CDR3 nucleotides are TGTGCCAGCAGCTTGGCCGTGACAGTAACTAACTATGGCTACACCTTC. It is translated as CASSLAVTVTNYGYTF.

The chain combines TRBV7-2 with TRBJ2-5; tentative D call: TRBD2 (7 bases). Germline V gene lookup returns CDR1 SGHTA and CDR2 FQGNSA. The CDR3 loop spans 15 amino acids. V was cut by 1 base and J by 1 base, with 10 bases left in between. CDR3 sequence: CASSLVGGLQETQYF. The DNA for the CDR3 is TGTGCCAGCAGCTTAGTCGGGGGGCTCCAAGAGACCCAGTACTTC.

This chain links TRBV30 with TRBJ2-4; 7 positions match TRBD1. Trimming at V came to 2 bases and at J to 6 bases, leaving 7 bases not matched to a gene. CDR3 size: 14 residues. Germline assignment: CDR1 GTSNPN and CDR2 SVGIG (reference sequence). In nucleotides, the CDR3 is TGTGCCTGGAGTAGCACCCACAGGGGAAACATTCAGTACTTC. Its protein product is CAWSSTHRGNIQYF.

The rearrangement joins TRBV7-2 to TRBJ2-7; weak D call: TRBD2 (5 bases). V dropped 5 bases and J dropped 1 base, with 18 bases sitting between them. Looked up from germline, CDR1 is SGHTA and CDR2 is FQGNSA. This CDR3 is built from 16 residues. CDR3 nucleotides: TGTGCCAGCAGCCACGAGGTGAAGACGGGGTCCTACGAGCAGTACTTC. Translated, it gives CASSHEVKTGSYEQYF.

J is TRBJ2-5 and V is TRBV29-1; 10 nucleotides match TRBD1. The CDR3 covers 16 residues. V gave up 4 bases and J gave up 3 bases; unmatched junction bases: 11. CDR1 is SQVTM and CDR2 is ANQGSEA in the germline V gene. CDR3 region: CSVVGLAGTGEETQYF. The CDR3 DNA reads TGCAGCGTTGTAGGGCTTGCCGGGACAGGGGAAGAGACCCAGTACTTC.

Comment on this clone: The sample holds other DNA sequences that translate to the same CDR3. The J gene is TRBJ2-3, the V gene TRBV18, with 7 bases lining up with TRBD1. V lost 3 bases and J lost 0; bases outside the gene matches: 3. The CDR3 runs to 15 residues. Germline V gene sequence: CDR1 KGHSH, CDR2 LQKENI. CDR3 DNA: TGTGCCAGCTCACCGAGACAGGGTAGCACAGATACGCAGTATTTT. As protein: CASSPRQGSTDTQYF.

This chain connects TRBV6-1 to TRBJ1-4; D is perhaps TRBD1 (6 bases). V lost 0 bases, J lost 3 bases, and 11 bases lay in between. This CDR3 has 16 residues. CDR1 and CDR2 (germline): MNHNS, SASEGT. The CDR3 bases are TGTGCCAGCAGTGAAGCAAGGGGGTGGGCTAATGAAAAACTGTTTTTT. Translated, it gives CASSEARGWANEKLFF.

This sequence joins TRBV6-4 and TRBJ1-5, with D possibly being TRBD1 (6 bases). The CDR3 extends over 15 amino acids. V was trimmed by 10 bases and J by 1 base, leaving 17 bases between them. CDR1 and CDR2 from the germline V gene are MRHNA and SNTAGT. The CDR3: CAKAGGLVSNQPQHF. CDR3 bases: TGTGCCAAGGCGGGGGGGCTCGTGAGCAATCAGCCCCAGCATTTT.

J is TRBJ1-2 and V is TRBV18; 7 positions agree with TRBD1. There are 15 residues in the CDR3. Germline V CDR1 and CDR2: KGHSH, LQKENI. V shed 2 bases, J shed 7 bases, and the junction held 10 bases outside the gene matches. The CDR3 is CASSPRTGRRAGYTF. CDR3 coding DNA: TGTGCCAGCTCACCAAGGACAGGAAGGAGGGCTGGCTACACCTTC.

The chain joins TRBV5-4 to TRBJ2-7, with 7 bases fitting TRBD1. Germline CDR1 and CDR2: SGHNT and YYREEE (reference sequence). The CDR3 extends over 15 amino acids. V lost 0 bases, J lost 5 bases, and 8 bases stayed unmatched. CDR3 coding DNA: TGTGCCAGCAGCTTGGCCCTGACAGGGACCCACGAGCAGTACTTC. This encodes CASSLALTGTHEQYF.

This chain joins TRBV9 and TRBJ2-2; TRBD1 aligns across 9 bases. The length of the CDR3 is 17 residues. V was clipped by 0 bases and J by 3 bases; unmatched bases: 6. Per germline, CDR1 SGDLS and CDR2 YYNGEE. CDR3 DNA sequence: TGTGCCAGCAGCGTAGAGAACAGGGGGCCCGACACCGGGGAGCTGTTTTTT. Translation gives CASSVENRGPDTGELFF. Complete variable domain (other parts from reference TRBV9 and TRBJ2-2): DSGVTQTPKHLITATGQRVTLRCSPRSGDLSVYWYQQSLDQGLQFLIQYYNGEERAKGNILERFSAQQFPDLHSELNLSSLELGDSALYFCASSVENRGPDTGELFFGEGSRLTVL.

This chain joins TRBV3-1 (or the pseudogene TRBV3-2) and TRBJ1-1, with D unresolved. The CDR3 runs to 15 residues. The germline CDR1 and CDR2 sequences are LGHDT and YNNKEL (reference sequence). The V gene lost 0 bases and the J gene lost 1 base, with 9 bases spanning the gap. The CDR3 coding sequence is TGTGCCAGCAGCCAAGATCACAGAAGGAACACTGAAGCTTTCTTT. It encodes CASSQDHRRNTEAFF.

The chain combines TRBV30 with TRBJ2-7; 7 bases match TRBD1. This CDR3 has 12 amino acids. Germline-derived CDR1 and CDR2 are GTSNPN and SVGIG (reference sequence). Trimming at V came to 2 bases and at J to 4 bases, leaving 2 bases not matched to a gene. The CDR3, as DNA: TGTGCCTGGAGTAGGACAGGATACGAGCAGTACTTC. This gives the protein CAWSRTGYEQYF.

J is TRBJ1-4 and V is TRBV5-6; 7 bases map to TRBD1. Germline V lookup: CDR1 SGHDT, CDR2 YYEEEE. V was pared by 6 bases and J by 13 bases, with 9 bases of the junction left unmatched. CDR3 length: 12 residues. The CDR3 DNA is TGTGCCAGCACCGTGACAGGGTCCGCACTGTTTTTT. The encoded protein is CASTVTGSALFF.